What follows are 25 T cell receptor beta chains derived from one specimen sequenced in a study of CD8+ T cells in alopecia areata. Once RNA had been extracted, it was reverse transcribed into cDNA to act as the sequencing template. The data were produced by immunoSEQ multiplex PCR, yet TCRdb's version contains in-frame clones alone and is incomplete. The data hold 70,000 to 95,000 clones, with roughly 51% observed a single time. What was sequenced was NKG2D-high CD8+ T cells sorted from blood. These TCRs come from a human donor with alopecia areata.

The chain's CDR3 is CASSADRVGGYTF. The CDR3 region has the DNA TGCGCCAGCAGCGCGGACAGGGTCGGTGGCTACACCTTC. This rearrangement joins TRBV5-1 to TRBJ1-2; 8 bases align to TRBD1. V shed 4 bases, J shed 7 bases, and the junction held 6 bases outside the gene matches. Germline V gene data show CDR1 as SGHRS and CDR2 as YFSETQ. The CDR3 runs 13 residues.

This clone has a handful of counts. The rearrangement links TRBV5-5 to TRBJ2-7, with D unclear. Germline lookup yields CDR1 SGHKS and CDR2 YYEKEE (reference sequence). The CDR3 is 13 amino acids. Trimming stripped 0 bases from V and 1 base from J, with 5 bases between. The CDR3 DNA follows: TGTGCCAGCAGCTTGGGTTCTTCCTACGAGCAGTACTTC. Translated: CASSLGSSYEQYF.

V is TRBV29-1 and J is TRBJ1-6, with 7 bases identical to TRBD1. The ends lost 7 bases at V and 9 bases at J; junction bases unmatched: 6. The germline CDR1 and CDR2 sequences are SQVTM and ANQGSEA. The CDR3 is 12 amino acids. The CDR3 loop reads CSGSQGISPLHF. CDR3 in DNA: TGCAGCGGTTCACAGGGGATTTCACCCCTCCACTTT.

This clone was counted a few times. The rearrangement joins TRBV12-5 to TRBJ2-3; no clear D. The V end lost 0 bases, the J end lost 6 bases, and 7 bases lay between the germline ends. Per germline, CDR1 LGHNT and CDR2 FRNRAP. The CDR3 has 13 amino acids. The CDR3 coding sequence is TGTGCTAGTGGTTTGGTAGCCAGGGATACGCAGTATTTT. Translated: CASGLVARDTQYF.

The V gene is TRBV29-1, the J gene TRBJ2-2; D remains unclear. The germline gives CDR1 SQVTM, CDR2 ANQGSEA. The CDR3 is 13 amino acids. The ends were cut back, 4 bases at V and 0 bases at J, with 6 bases in the middle. CDR3 amino acids: CSVAPPNTGELFF. DNA for the CDR3: TGCAGCGTTGCCCCTCCGAACACCGGGGAGCTGTTTTTT.

In this sample, this clone turned up once. The chain carries TRBV29-1 and TRBJ2-7, with D perhaps TRBD2 (6 bases). There are 12 residues in the CDR3. V was trimmed by 7 bases and J by 2 bases, leaving 12 bases between them. CDR1 is SQVTM, CDR2 ANQGSEA, per germline. The CDR3 DNA follows: TGCAGCGCCCGGGACTTTACCTACGAGCAGTACTTC. The encoded protein is CSARDFTYEQYF.

The gene calls are TRBV28 and TRBJ2-7, with D tentatively TRBD1 or TRBD2 (5 bases each). In germline, CDR1 is MDHEN, CDR2 SYDVKM. V shed 6 bases and J shed 4 bases, with 16 bases lying between them. The CDR3 loop spans 14 amino acids. The CDR3 protein is CASSPGRTLYEQYF. The CDR3 coding sequence is TGTGCCAGCAGCCCGGGACGGACCCTATACGAGCAGTACTTC.

The rearrangement links TRBV28 to TRBJ2-7; D might be TRBD1 (6 bases). CDR3 length equals 14 residues. Germline CDR1 and CDR2: MDHEN and SYDVKM. Trimming cost V 3 bases and J 1 base, with 10 bases left between them. For the CDR3, the DNA is TGTGCCAGCAGTTTCCAGGGGACATCCTACGAGCAGTACTTC. This gives the protein CASSFQGTSYEQYF.

The rearrangement links TRBV7-2 to TRBJ1-2, with D unclear. This CDR3 comprises 13 residues. Germline V gene data show CDR1 as SGHTA and CDR2 as FQGNSA. V gave up 5 bases and J gave up 0 bases, with 7 bases separating them. CDR3 in DNA: TGTGCCAGCAGCCTGGGTCCTAACTATGGCTACACCTTC. Amino acid sequence: CASSLGPNYGYTF.

Here the CDR3 DNA reads TGTGCCAGCAGAACCATCAGCGATGAGCAGTTCTTC. Translating gives CASRTISDEQFF. V usage is TRBV27 and J usage is TRBJ2-1; D unresolved. Germline V gene data show CDR1 as MNHEY and CDR2 as SMNVEV (reference sequence). Trimming pared 6 bases from V and 8 bases from J, leaving 11 bases between. The CDR3 consists of 12 residues.

This chain connects TRBV25-1 to TRBJ1-4; D unclear. CDR1 and CDR2 (germline): MGHDK, SYGVNS. V shed 8 bases and J shed 6 bases, with 7 bases lying between them. The CDR3 has 11 amino acids. Here the CDR3 DNA reads TGTGCCAGCGGATCAGATGAAAAACTGTTTTTT. It yields the protein CASGSDEKLFF.

This clone appeared a few times. The chain has TRBV10-2 and TRBJ1-2; D is ambiguous. The CDR3 is 11 amino acids. Looked up from germline, CDR1 is WSHSY and CDR2 is SAAADI. The V end was cut by 3 bases, the J end by 7 bases, with 6 bases between. The CDR3 region is CASSDPGGYTF. The DNA of the CDR3 is TGCGCCAGCAGTGACCCGGGTGGCTACACCTTC.

The chain employs TRBV28 and TRBJ2-1; 11 nucleotides align to TRBD1. Germline V CDR1 and CDR2: MDHEN, SYDVKM. The length of the CDR3 is 14 residues. The V segment lost 7 bases and the J segment 7 bases; nucleotides outside the gene matches: 6. The CDR3 bases are TGTGCCAGCAATGGACAGGGGGCCGGGAATGAGCAGTTCTTC. As protein: CASNGQGAGNEQFF.

The table lists this clone with a few counts. The J gene is TRBJ2-7, the V gene TRBV5-1; unclear D gene. This CDR3 comprises 14 residues. The V gene lost 3 bases and the J gene lost 0 bases, with 10 bases spanning the gap. Germline assignment: CDR1 SGHRS and CDR2 YFSETQ. CDR3 sequence (DNA): TGCGCCAGCAGCTCGGACCCCAGCTCCTACGAGCAGTACTTC. Its protein product is CASSSDPSSYEQYF.

V is TRBV4-1 and J is TRBJ2-2; no firm D call. Trimming pared 0 bases from V and 7 bases from J, leaving 6 bases between. This CDR3 is built from 13 residues. Per germline, CDR1 MGHRA and CDR2 YSYEKL. The CDR3 coding sequence is TGCGCCAGCAGCCAAGATGTCTTCGGGGAGCTGTTTTTT. This gives the protein CASSQDVFGELFF.

The CDR3 DNA sequence: TGTGCCAGCAACCCGGGACAGGGGTTCTCCTACGAGCAGTACTTC. Its protein product is CASNPGQGFSYEQYF. The V gene is TRBV25-1, the J gene TRBJ2-7, with 10 bases identical to TRBD1. V was pared by 7 bases and J by 0 bases, with 6 bases of the junction left unmatched. The V gene's germline CDR1 is MGHDK and CDR2 SYGVNS. The CDR3 runs to 15 residues.

V and J are TRBV29-1 and TRBJ2-1; D not resolved. Germline CDR1 SQVTM, CDR2 ANQGSEA. Trimming took 6 bases from V and 4 from J, leaving 7 bases between them. The CDR3 has 11 residues. Here the CDR3 reads CSVREYNEQFF. CDR3 nucleotides: TGCAGCGTAAGAGAATACAATGAGCAGTTCTTC.

This clone was found a few times. The gene calls are TRBV30 and TRBJ2-1; possible D gene TRBD1, 5 bases. The CDR3 sequence is 11 residues long. CDR1 GTSNPN and CDR2 SVGIG come from the germline V gene (reference sequence). Trimming left V 0 bases short and J 13 bases short, with 10 bases between. CDR3 amino acids: CAWSVSGIQFF. The CDR3 DNA follows: TGTGCCTGGAGTGTATCAGGGATTCAGTTCTTC.

The V and J genes are TRBV7-9 and TRBJ2-5, with a possible D match to TRBD1 (5 bases). V was pared by 5 bases and J by 5 bases, with 18 bases between. The CDR3 runs to 15 residues. CDR1 and CDR2 (germline): SEHNR, FQNEAQ (reference sequence). The CDR3 region is CASSPVKGDPETQYF. In DNA form, the CDR3 reads TGTGCCAGCAGCCCAGTTAAAGGGGATCCGGAGACCCAGTACTTC.

The rearrangement joins TRBV10-2 to TRBJ2-1; the D is unclear. The CDR3 is made up of 12 amino acids. Trimming shortened V by 3 bases and J by 7 bases, and 7 bases separated the two germline ends. CDR1 is WSHSY and CDR2 is SAAADI in the germline V gene. The CDR3 is CASSEGGNEQFF. CDR3 in DNA: TGCGCCAGCAGTGAAGGCGGAAATGAGCAGTTCTTC.

This clone was seen a few times. This CDR3 reads CASSPLAPRGAQYF. The CDR3 DNA is TGTGCCAGCAGCCCGCTAGCGCCTAGGGGGGCGCAGTATTTT. V is TRBV28 and J is TRBJ2-3; D is tentatively TRBD1 or TRBD2 (6 bases each). The CDR3 runs 14 residues. Germline values: CDR1 MDHEN, CDR2 SYDVKM. Trimming removed 6 bases from V and 10 bases from J, with 20 bases in between.

This clone was observed a few times. V is TRBV21-1 and J is TRBJ1-2; the D call TRBD1 from the table was never checked on the DNA. TRBV21-1 is a pseudogene. The CDR3 totals 17 residues. The CDR3 region has the DNA TGTGCCAGCAGCAAAAAAGGGACATCAGGCTCTTACTATGGCTACACCTTC. Translation: CASSKKGTSGSYYGYTF.

The genes are TRBV15 and TRBJ2-3; D perhaps matches TRBD2 (5 bases). Germline CDR1 reads LNHNV; CDR2 reads YYDKDF (reference sequence). There are 13 residues in the CDR3. CDR3 region: CAIGGPTTDTQYF. The CDR3 nucleotides read TGTGCTATCGGAGGACCCACCACAGATACGCAGTATTTT.

J is TRBJ1-1 and V is TRBV10-3; the D gene is possibly TRBD1 (5 bases). The CDR3 extends over 11 amino acids. The germline gives CDR1 ENHRY, CDR2 SYGVKD. Trimming pared 5 bases from V and 7 bases from J, leaving 8 bases between. The CDR3 loop reads CAISRDGEAFF. In DNA, the CDR3 is TGTGCCATCAGTAGGGACGGTGAAGCTTTCTTT.

This chain links TRBV18 with TRBJ2-5; D gene unclear. V was clipped by 4 bases and J by 2 bases, with 5 bases between them. The CDR3 runs to 12 residues. CDR1 is KGHSH and CDR2 is LQKENI in the germline V gene. The CDR3 nucleotides read TGTGCCAGCTCACTTAGTCAAGAGACCCAGTACTTC. Protein product: CASSLSQETQYF.